Shown below are 9 T cell receptor beta chains from a single sample sequenced in a study of T cell responses to AZD1222 COVID-19 vaccine. Some clones are missing from TCRdb's copy, which holds only in-frame ones; the method was immunoSEQ multiplex PCR. The data show roughly 200,000 clones, 90% to 95% seen once. Specimen: peripheral blood, collected 28 days after the second dose of the MenACWY control vaccine. The receptors stem from an adult who received the MenACWY meningococcal vaccine as a control.

The chain carries TRBV7-2 and TRBJ2-7; D may match TRBD1 or TRBD2 (5 bases each). There are 14 residues in the CDR3. Trimming cost V 4 bases and J 1 base, with 11 bases left between them. Germline CDR1 reads SGHTA; CDR2 reads FQGNSA. The CDR3 DNA reads TGTGCCAGCAGCTCAGAGGGGTGGTCCTACGAGCAGTACTTC. Translated: CASSSEGWSYEQYF.

The chain has TRBV6-5 and TRBJ1-1, with 7 bases aligning to TRBD1. Germline V lookup: CDR1 MNHEY, CDR2 SVGAGI. V gave up 5 bases and J gave up 0 bases; unmatched junction bases: 3. The CDR3 length is 14 residues. As DNA, the CDR3 is TGTGCCAGCAGTAACAGGGGAATGAACACTGAAGCTTTCTTT. Amino acids: CASSNRGMNTEAFF.

A word on this clone: Other DNA sequences in the sample encode the same CDR3. CDR3 nucleotides: TGTGCCAGCTCCCGGGACAGGGAAAATTCACCCCTCCACTTT. Translating it yields CASSRDRENSPLHF. This sequence joins TRBV18 and TRBJ1-6; 9 bases align to TRBD1. J was trimmed by 7 bases and V by 6 bases; bases with no gene match: 4. This CDR3 has 14 residues. CDR1 is KGHSH, CDR2 LQKENI, per germline.

With respect to this clone: Other DNA sequences within the sample encode an identical CDR3. The chain employs TRBV30 and TRBJ1-5; the D gene is possibly TRBD1 (6 bases). Trimming took off 1 base at V and 2 bases at J, with 6 bases between the two ends. The germline CDR1 and CDR2 sequences are GTSNPN and SVGIG (reference sequence). The CDR3 has 13 amino acids. The CDR3 protein is CAWSGQGNQPQHF. The CDR3 bases are TGTGCCTGGAGTGGACAGGGCAATCAGCCCCAGCATTTT.

This chain uses TRBV24-1 with TRBJ2-3; either TRBD1 or TRBD2 may fit D (5 bases each). V lost 3 bases to trimming and J lost 2 bases, with 20 bases between them. CDR1 is KGHDR, CDR2 SFDVKD, per germline. The CDR3 length is 18 residues. CDR3 in amino acids: CATSDGDRRVGITDTQYF. Here the CDR3 DNA reads TGTGCCACCAGTGATGGGGACCGTAGGGTCGGGATCACAGATACGCAGTATTTT.

The rearrangement joins TRBV19 to TRBJ1-3; D might be TRBD1 (5 bases). Germline-derived CDR1 and CDR2 are LNHDA and SQIVND (reference sequence). CDR3 length equals 14 residues. V lost 7 bases and J 1 base, leaving 11 bases between the germline ends. The CDR3 region is CASTRGGSGNTIYF. CDR3 DNA sequence: TGTGCCAGTACTCGGGGGGGATCTGGAAACACCATATATTTT.

The chain carries TRBV27 and TRBJ1-4, with D maybe TRBD1 (6 bases). CDR3 length: 14 residues. The V end was cut by 5 bases, the J end by 3 bases, with 10 bases between. Germline CDR1 MNHEY, CDR2 SMNVEV (reference sequence). As DNA, the CDR3 is TGTGCCAGCAGTCAGGGGATTGCTAATGAAAAACTGTTTTTT. Its protein product is CASSQGIANEKLFF.

V and J are TRBV4-2 and TRBJ1-5, with TRBD1 matching 9 bases. Trimming cost V 4 bases and J 1 base; bases outside gene matches: 5. Looked up from germline, CDR1 is LGHNA and CDR2 is YNFKEQ. This CDR3 has 16 residues. CDR3: CASSPRDRASNQPQHF. CDR3 DNA sequence: TGTGCCAGCAGCCCAAGGGACAGGGCAAGCAATCAGCCCCAGCATTTT.

The rearrangement joins TRBV3-1 (or the pseudogene TRBV3-2) to TRBJ2-2; D remains unclear. Between the trimmed V and J ends, which lost 3 bases and 0 bases, there was a span of 14 bases. This CDR3 is 17 amino acids long. CDR1 and CDR2 from the germline V gene are LGHDT and YNNKEL (reference sequence). The CDR3 DNA is TGTGCCAGCAGCCAGGCGGCAGGCACGGCGAACACCGGGGAGCTGTTTTTT. Residues: CASSQAAGTANTGELFF.